This entry lists 16 T cell receptor beta chains sequenced from one sample in a study of blood T cell repertoires in COVID-19. TCRdb's table, derived via immunoSEQ multiplex PCR, lists solely in-frame clones and lacks some. Found here are 200,000 to 300,000 clones, 86% of them singletons; the top ten hold about 9.2%. Material for sequencing was peripheral blood. The receptors were sampled from a middle-aged man who had recovered from COVID-19.

The chain has TRBV3-1 (or the pseudogene TRBV3-2) and TRBJ2-7; 8 bases align to TRBD2. This CDR3 has 9 amino acids. Losses at the gene ends were 9 bases for V and 12 bases for J; bases not matched to a gene: 4. Per the germline V gene, CDR1 is LGHDT and CDR2 is YNNKEL (reference sequence). This CDR3 is CARPGGAYF. The CDR3 DNA follows: TGTGCCAGGCCCGGGGGGGCGTACTTC.

This chain connects TRBV7-3 to TRBJ2-1, with 11 nucleotides matching TRBD2. Losses at the gene ends were 3 bases for V and 5 bases for J; bases not matched to a gene: 6. Germline CDR1 SGHTA, CDR2 FQGTGA. The CDR3 loop spans 16 amino acids. As DNA, the CDR3 is TGTGCCAGCAGCTTGACTAGCGGGACCGCCGACAATGAGCAGTTCTTC. Protein sequence: CASSLTSGTADNEQFF.

This chain joins TRBV21-1 and TRBJ1-1; the table's D call of TRBD1 was not tested on the DNA. TRBV21-1 is labeled a pseudogene. This CDR3 is built from 16 residues. The CDR3 sequence: CASSIGRNTENTEAFF. The DNA for the CDR3 is TGTGCCAGCAGCATAGGTAGAAACACAGAGAACACTGAAGCTTTCTTT.

V is TRBV11-2 and J is TRBJ1-2, with 7 bases matching TRBD1. The germline gives CDR1 SGHAT, CDR2 FQNNGV. The CDR3 covers 15 residues. V lost 4 bases, J lost 3 bases, and 8 bases stayed unmatched. This CDR3 is CASSSGGGFDYGYTF. The CDR3 DNA follows: TGTGCCAGCAGCTCGGGAGGGGGCTTTGACTATGGCTACACCTTC.

The rearrangement joins TRBV2 to TRBJ2-1, with D maybe TRBD2 (6 bases). Germline CDR1 and CDR2: SNHLY and FYNNEI. Trimming stripped 8 bases from V and 5 bases from J, with 13 bases between. The CDR3 is made up of 13 amino acids. This CDR3 is CASGVAVHNEQFF. DNA of the CDR3: TGTGCCAGCGGGGTAGCGGTTCACAATGAGCAGTTCTTC.

The chain is built from TRBV5-4 and TRBJ2-7; 9 nucleotides align to TRBD1. The V segment lost 4 bases and the J segment 5 bases; nucleotides outside the gene matches: 7. Germline lookup yields CDR1 SGHNT and CDR2 YYREEE (reference sequence). The CDR3 consists of 14 residues. The CDR3 loop is CASSPGTGRNEQYF. CDR3 DNA sequence: TGTGCCAGCAGCCCTGGGACAGGGAGGAACGAGCAGTACTTC.

With regard to this clone: Other DNA sequences in the same sample also yield this CDR3. V gene TRBV7-9 combines with J gene TRBJ2-5; D remains ambiguous. Germline V gene data show CDR1 as SEHNR and CDR2 as FQNEAQ (reference sequence). The CDR3 consists of 11 residues. V lost 4 bases to trimming and J lost 3 bases, with 3 bases between them. CDR3 sequence (DNA): TGTGCCAGCAGCTCAGAAGAGACCCAGTACTTC. Protein product: CASSSEETQYF.

V is TRBV6-1 and J is TRBJ2-7, with TRBD1 matching 11 bases. Germline CDR1 reads MNHNS; CDR2 reads SASEGT. J gave up 7 bases and V 0 bases, and 11 bases lay outside the gene matches. This CDR3 region has 17 residues. In DNA, the CDR3 is TGTGCCAGCAGTGAAGCCTGGCCAGGACAGGGGGCAAGGGAGCAGTACTTC. This sequence encodes CASSEAWPGQGAREQYF.

V usage is TRBV6-2 or TRBV6-3 and J usage is TRBJ1-5; TRBD1 is a possible D gene (6 bases). V dropped 0 bases and J dropped 3 bases, with 9 bases sitting between them. From germline, CDR1 is MNHEY and CDR2 SVGEGT. This CDR3 has 15 amino acids. The chain's CDR3 is CASSYSGGNNQPQHF. CDR3 in DNA: TGTGCCAGCAGTTACTCAGGGGGTAACAATCAGCCCCAGCATTTT.

The genes are TRBV24-1 and TRBJ1-1; D possibly corresponds to TRBD1 (6 bases). The germline gives CDR1 KGHDR, CDR2 SFDVKD. The CDR3 loop spans 14 amino acids. Trimming took 6 bases from V and 8 from J, leaving 18 bases between them. For the CDR3, the DNA is TGTGCCACCAGTCACCGAACAGGGATGGTGGAAGCTTTCTTT. Translation gives CATSHRTGMVEAFF.

Here the CDR3 reads CASSPQNTEAFF. In nucleotides, the CDR3 is TGTGCCAGCAGCCCACAGAACACTGAAGCTTTCTTT. The rearrangement links TRBV7-9 to TRBJ1-1, with unresolved D. The germline V gene encodes CDR1 SEHNR and CDR2 FQNEAQ (reference sequence). The V end lost 5 bases, the J end lost 1 base, and 5 bases lay between the germline ends. CDR3 size: 12 residues. Supplemented by reference TRBV7-9 and TRBJ1-1, the full variable domain reads DTGVSQNPRHKITKRGQNVTFRCDPISEHNRLYWYRQTLGQGPEFLTYFQNEAQLEKSRLLSDRFSAERPKGSFSTLEIQRTEQGDSAMYLCASSPQNTEAFFGQGTRLTVV.

The rearrangement links TRBV27 to TRBJ2-2, with 7 bases identical to TRBD1. The V and J ends lost 3 bases and 7 bases, in that order; junction bases with no gene match: 5. The CDR3 runs to 14 residues. Germline values: CDR1 MNHEY, CDR2 SMNVEV (reference sequence). CDR3 amino acids: CASSFRTGVGELFF. DNA of the CDR3: TGTGCCAGCAGTTTCCGAACAGGGGTCGGGGAGCTGTTTTTT.

The J gene is TRBJ2-3, the V gene TRBV2; 9 nucleotides align to TRBD2. V was pared by 5 bases and J by 7 bases, with 19 bases of the junction left unmatched. Germline CDR1 SNHLY, CDR2 FYNNEI. The CDR3 is 18 amino acids. This chain's CDR3 is CASSRGGTSRFGGNTQYF. CDR3 nucleotide sequence: TGTGCCAGCAGTCGAGGCGGGACTAGCCGTTTTGGCGGAAATACGCAGTATTTT. Together with reference TRBV2 and TRBJ2-3, the CDR3 gives the full variable domain: EPEVTQTPSHQVTQMGQEVILRCVPISNHLYFYWYRQILGQKVEFLVSFYNNEISEKSEIFDDQFSVERPDGSNFTLKIRSTKLEDSAMYFCASSRGGTSRFGGNTQYFGPGTRLTVL.

This clone has only a few counts. The chain joins TRBV6-5 to TRBJ1-1, with D unresolved. The V gene's germline CDR1 is MNHEY and CDR2 SVGAGI. V dropped 2 bases and J dropped 11 bases, with 9 bases sitting between them. This CDR3 is built from 11 residues. The DNA for the CDR3 is TGTGCCAGCAGTTACGGTCCCAGGGCTTTCTTT. It codes for CASSYGPRAFF.

The chain links TRBV7-2 to TRBJ2-3; no definite D call. Germline assignment: CDR1 SGHTA and CDR2 FQGNSA. Deletions cut 2 bases from V and 2 bases from J, with 11 bases between. This CDR3 contains 15 residues. The CDR3 coding sequence is TGTGCCAGCAGCTTAATATCTAGTCACACAGATACGCAGTATTTT. Its translation: CASSLISSHTDTQYF. Looking up the rest from reference TRBV7-2 and TRBJ2-3 gives the full variable domain: GAGVSQSPSNKVTEKGKDVELRCDPISGHTALYWYRQSLGQGLEFLIYFQGNSAPDKSGLPSDRFSAERTGGSVSTLTIQRTQQEDSAVYLCASSLISSHTDTQYFGPGTRLTVL.

J is TRBJ1-3 and V is TRBV9; a weak D match, TRBD1 (5 bases). Germline CDR1 and CDR2: SGDLS and YYNGEE. The CDR3 loop spans 18 amino acids. Trimming removed 0 bases at V and 2 bases at J, with 18 bases between. CDR3 sequence (DNA): TGTGCCAGCAGCGTAGCGGGAGGGACCGGTCTTGCTGGAAACACCATATATTTT. Protein: CASSVAGGTGLAGNTIYF.